Sequencing of this T cell receptor (beta chain) was carried out in a study of blood T cells in healthy people across ages (dated by TCRdb to between 2015 and 2017). A note on the overall study: In model experiments, template switching captured roughly one uniquely barcoded TCR beta cDNA molecule for every two T cells. Four age groups were formed from the donors: young (average about 15 years), middle-aged (approximately 40), aged (62) and long-lived (roughly 81). Two additional independent replicas of 1 million unique cDNA reads from the same blood draw were analyzed for two donors (one aged 18 to 30 and one aged 80 or older). To track age-related changes in TCR beta repertoire diversity, the study relied on deep sequencing normalized with unique cDNA molecular identifiers. To avoid experimental bias, donors of different ages were randomly spread across the sequencing lanes. Broader findings and caveats from the paper: The long-lived group showed more naive CD4+ T cells, fewer expanded clones and increased TCR diversity than the aged group, suggesting age selection. Estimates of total diversity from one million sequenced T cells were regarded as lower bounds and underestimates. There was a strong correlation between observed TCR beta diversity and the percentage of naive T cells measured by flow cytometry. As age increased, observed TCR beta diversity per million T cells dropped in a roughly linear way, and a significant reduction was already evident by age 40. Donor CMV infection status was unknown, potentially confounding age-related changes in expanded clonotypes. Because profiling used bulk unsorted PBMCs, naive and antigen-experienced compartments could not be compared conclusively.

The germline V gene gives CDR1 as ENHRY and CDR2 as SYGVKD. The junction carries 12 bases between V and J, which are trimmed by 2 bases and 7 bases respectively. The CDR3, from cysteine to phenylalanine, totals 14 residues. The read is trimmed to its CDR3 DNA, 42 bases read in frame from base 1. The library was made by 5' RACE. Sequencing relied on an Illumina HiSeq 2500. A second PCR of roughly 7 to 11 cycles was performed with a sample-barcoded 5' primer and a J-beta primer mix. A unique molecular identifier was introduced onto each TCR beta cDNA molecule by a template-switch 5' adaptor carrying 12 random nucleotides. At least 2.5 million CDR3-containing paired-end reads were obtained from each sample. First-strand cDNA was synthesized from all RNA with the Mint cDNA synthesis kit, primed by a TRBC-specific oligonucleotide. Following uracil-DNA glycosylase treatment, all cDNA underwent a first 18-cycle PCR with the universal primers M1SS and BC2_uni_R. Concerning the study's data processing: Each sample was normalized by randomly selecting 1 million high-quality reads, each carrying a distinct molecular identifier. Reads sharing molecular identifiers were discarded rather than binned into consensus sequences. MiTCR, run with a Q25 quality threshold and the strictest error-elimination algorithm, handled CDR3 identification, clonotype clustering and error correction. A nonparametric unseen species model with Euler transformation was used to estimate lower-bound total TCR beta diversity. The raw public reads went through TCRdb reprocessing: fastp at Q25, MiXCR clone calling, in-frame beta chains kept. Rows with one shared CDR3 protein collapse into an entry with the most common genes and DNA. These V and J calls rely on TCRdb rather than the paper's analysis. In this sample the table shows approximately 810,000 distinct CDR3 sequences, around 36% of which occur a single time. The biggest ten clones account for roughly 13% of the sample.

The donors were 40 or so Caucasian individuals from Russia, aged roughly 6 to 90 years, who were systemically healthy. Approximately 9.3 milliliters of peripheral blood were drawn from each donor into EDTA-treated Vacutainer tubes. Ficoll-Paque density-gradient centrifugation was used to isolate PBMCs, with at least 7 million per sample. Trizol reagent was used to extract total RNA from the PBMCs, yielding at least 6 micrograms per sample. Naive CD45RAhigh/CD27high T cell percentages were measured by flow cytometry on a PBMC aliquot from every donor. As concerns this clonotype: Its target antigen remains unknown. No qualities accompany the bases; no much larger clone lies one base away.

The V and J segments used are TRBV10-3 and TRBJ2-1; 6 matching bases give a weak D call of TRBD2. The receptor comes from a man between 18 and 29 years old in good health. Sequenced sample: blood. The sequence in DNA is TGTGCCATCAGTGAGACCGGGACTCCAAATGAGCAGTTCTTC. Translated, it reads CAISETGTPNEQFF.